The following is a T cell receptor (beta chain) sequence with its context. Its antigen is undetermined. The CDR3 is made up of 14 amino acids. Trimming pared 2 bases from V and 2 bases from J, leaving 9 bases between. These data belong to a study of T cell repertoires in cytomegalovirus infection. General observations from the study: CMV-specific TCR beta clonotypes restricted by HLA-C dominated the ex vivo response.

TCRdb analysed the reads with MiXCR anew, one entry per CDR3 protein. Of roughly 200,000 distinct CDR3 sequences listed, about a sixth were seen once; the top ten hold around 25%. What was sequenced was CD8+ T cells from PBMCs. This receptor was taken from a human donor in good health (CMV status not recorded). Some clones in this sample may be carry-over from other donors' samples. The rearrangement links TRBV12-3 or TRBV12-4 to TRBJ2-5; D ambiguous. In nucleotides, the CDR3 is TGTGCCAGCAGTTTACATGGGCCGCAAGAGACCCAGTACTTC. It specifies CASSLHGPQETQYF.